This is a list of T cell receptor beta chains from one sample in a study of control samples from healthy donors and cancer patients. Generated by immunoSEQ multiplex PCR, the TCRdb table keeps only in-frame clones and is missing some. Of 150,000 or so clones listed, approximately 86% are singletons. The material sequenced was blood. Receptors originate from a man aged 18 to 35 in good health. Each CDR3 is given with its conserved first and last residue. The size field is filled for only some rows; it gives once, few, many or a size class.

TRBV7-9	-	TRBJ2-7	CASRNQGDEQYF
TRBV28	-	TRBJ2-5	CASRGTGQETQYF
TRBV10-3	-	TRBJ2-1	CAISPGQGYNEQFF
TRBV6-2/TRBV6-3	-	TRBJ2-5	CASSAIAGKETQYF
TRBV16	-	TRBJ1-6	CASSQGWRVNSPLHF
TRBV11-2	-	TRBJ1-4	CASRQPGRMEKLFF
TRBV6-5	-	TRBJ1-4	CASSPTASNEKLFF
TRBV5-1	-	TRBJ2-5	CASSPQNAGTQYF
TRBV10-3	-	TRBJ1-4	CAIRGQSEKLFF
TRBV19	-	TRBJ2-7	CASSEGPSYEQYF
TRBV7-8	-	TRBJ1-2	CASSPPRTATNYGYTF
TRBV5-1	-	TRBJ2-7	CASSRETPPVEQYF
TRBV27	-	TRBJ2-1	CASSLAGGSYNEQFF
TRBV7-9	few	TRBJ1-1	CATGRMNTEAFF
TRBV5-5	-	TRBJ2-1	CASSLEGGSYNEQFF
TRBV19	-	TRBJ2-3	CASSASSRADTQYF
TRBV14	-	TRBJ2-5	CASSHPAETQYF
TRBV11-2	-	TRBJ2-1	CASSLRSGGTEQFF
TRBV4-3	-	TRBJ1-3	CASSQDRTSGNTIYF
TRBV29-1	-	TRBJ2-1	CSVVLAAHYNEQFF
TRBV7-8	-	TRBJ2-3	CATRTGHSTDTQYF
TRBV21-1	-	TRBJ1-6	CASSAAWKNSPLHF
TRBV4-1	-	TRBJ2-5	CASSQADRPAGGIGTQYF
TRBV28	once	TRBJ1-4	CASSQYPQGGRFIVEKLFF
TRBV28	-	TRBJ2-1	CASSFRSSYNEQFF
TRBV6-2/TRBV6-3	-	TRBJ1-4	CASSAGQGNNEKLFF
TRBV30	-	TRBJ1-3	CAWTYSVSGNTIYF
TRBV5-1	-	TRBJ2-1	CASSLAGSGVYNEQFF
TRBV19	-	TRBJ2-2	CASSIPRTDTGELFF
TRBV11-2	-	TRBJ1-1	CASTRLNMNTEAFF
TRBV24-1	once	TRBJ2-3	CATSDPGGLTDTQYF
TRBV28	-	TRBJ2-3	CASSRRLAGTFTDTQYF
TRBV6-5	-	TRBJ1-2	CASTGQGVHWGYTF
TRBV7-3	-	TRBJ2-1	CASSSILAGFNEQFF
TRBV7-8	-	TRBJ1-2	CASSANRGANYGYTF
TRBV18	-	TRBJ2-7	CASSPPGGEQYF
TRBV6-6	once	TRBJ2-3	CASTPTGISTDTQYF
TRBV3-1/TRBV3-2	-	TRBJ2-7	CASSQTRSSYEQYF
TRBV7-2	-	TRBJ2-1	CASSFGGSYNEQFF
TRBV5-5	-	TRBJ1-2	CASRTMGAEFNYGYTF
TRBV6-5	-	TRBJ2-7	CASWPRAYVQYF
TRBV3-1/TRBV3-2	-	TRBJ2-1	CASSQGYRGRRGNEQFF